These 32 T cell receptor beta chains originate from one sample sequenced in a study of shared clonotypes between healthy human individuals. Produced via immunoSEQ multiplex PCR; TCRdb's table is partial and in-frame only. The sample yields some 2 million clones, roughly 94% seen once. Source material: naive CD4+ T cells sorted from blood. The sample's subset: CD45RA+ positively selected. These receptors were taken from a man younger than 35 in good health.

The gene calls are TRBV4-1 and TRBJ1-2, with TRBD1 identical over 8 bases. The trim removed 1 base at V and 10 bases at J, leaving 14 bases unmatched. CDR1 is MGHRA and CDR2 is YSYEKL in the germline V gene. This CDR3 contains 16 residues. The CDR3 here is CASSQVSDRARSVYTF. The CDR3 DNA reads as TGCGCCAGCAGCCAAGTCTCGGACAGGGCTAGGAGTGTCTACACCTTC.

The rearrangement uses TRBV6-5 and TRBJ2-7, with TRBD2 matching over 8 bases. The CDR3 spans 13 residues. Per the germline V gene, CDR1 is MNHEY and CDR2 is SVGAGI. V was clipped by 10 bases and J by 2 bases; unmatched bases: 7. The CDR3 region is CATRPGGAYEQYF. DNA of the CDR3: TGTGCCACCCGCCCCGGGGGGGCCTACGAGCAGTACTTC.

The chain joins TRBV15 to TRBJ1-5; D ambiguous. V was clipped by 4 bases and J by 0 bases, with 10 bases between them. CDR1 and CDR2 from the germline V gene are LNHNV and YYDKDF (reference sequence). The length of the CDR3 is 15 residues. CDR3 nucleotide sequence: TGTGCCACCAGCACAGACGGCCTTAGCAATCAGCCCCAGCATTTT. Translated, it gives CATSTDGLSNQPQHF.

J is TRBJ1-1 and V is TRBV2; D ambiguous. Germline V gene data show CDR1 as SNHLY and CDR2 as FYNNEI. The CDR3 loop spans 15 amino acids. The ends were cut back, 7 bases at V and 1 base at J, with 16 bases in the middle. CDR3 amino acids: CASTRAAVGNTEAFF. The CDR3 DNA follows: TGTGCCAGCACTAGGGCAGCGGTGGGGAACACTGAAGCTTTCTTT.

The chain uses TRBV5-6 and TRBJ2-2; no definite D call. V was trimmed by 6 bases and J by 1 base, leaving 10 bases between them. This CDR3 is built from 14 residues. Germline CDR1 and CDR2: SGHDT and YYEEEE. CDR3: CASNALQNTGELFF. CDR3 in DNA: TGTGCCAGCAACGCGCTGCAGAACACCGGGGAGCTGTTTTTT.

The rearrangement joins TRBV11-2 to TRBJ1-4; D perhaps matches TRBD1 (5 bases). Germline V lookup: CDR1 SGHAT, CDR2 FQNNGV. This CDR3 spans 16 amino acids. Between the trimmed V and J ends, which lost 2 bases and 6 bases, there was a span of 16 bases. The CDR3 DNA follows: TGTGCCAGCAGCTTAATCAGGGAGGTTGGGGATGAAAAACTGTTTTTT. It codes for CASSLIREVGDEKLFF.

V is TRBV30 and J is TRBJ1-1, with 7 bases matching TRBD1. The CDR3 extends over 15 amino acids. CDR1 is GTSNPN and CDR2 is SVGIG in the germline V gene (reference sequence). The J segment lost 1 base and the V segment lost 1 base, leaving 6 bases of the junction unmatched. The CDR3 bases are TGTGCCTGGAGTGCCCCGGGGACAGCGAACACTGAAGCTTTCTTT. Translation gives CAWSAPGTANTEAFF.

Worth noting for this clone: Other DNA variants within this sample encode the same CDR3. The CDR3: CASSETSGSYNEQFF. CDR3 in DNA: TGTGCCAGCAGTGAGACTAGCGGATCCTACAATGAGCAGTTCTTC. This sequence joins TRBV9 and TRBJ2-1; the match to TRBD2 covers 9 bases. Trimming took 5 bases from V and 1 from J; bases not matched to a gene: 4. The CDR3 extends over 15 amino acids. Germline V gives CDR1 SGDLS, CDR2 YYNGEE.

The chain has TRBV18 and TRBJ2-5, with 9 bases fitting TRBD2. Germline values: CDR1 KGHSH, CDR2 LQKENI. V gave up 0 bases and J gave up 4 bases; unmatched junction bases: 3. The CDR3 is made up of 15 amino acids. The CDR3 nucleotides are TGTGCCAGCTCACCACCCGGACTAGCGAGAGAGACCCAGTACTTC. Its translation: CASSPPGLARETQYF.

The J gene is TRBJ2-1, the V gene TRBV5-6; TRBD2 aligns across 8 bases. The CDR3 is 15 residues long. In germline, CDR1 is SGHDT, CDR2 YYEEEE. J gave up 3 bases and V 7 bases, and 9 bases lay outside the gene matches. This chain's CDR3 is CASCRGTRHYNEQFF. DNA for the CDR3: TGTGCCAGCTGCCGGGGGACTAGACACTACAATGAGCAGTTCTTC.

J is TRBJ1-6 and V is TRBV7-9; TRBD1 matches 7 bases. The CDR3 runs to 15 residues. Germline V gene data show CDR1 as SEHNR and CDR2 as FQNEAQ (reference sequence). Trimming removed 4 bases from V and 7 bases from J; junction bases left unmatched: 7. CDR3 DNA: TGTGCCAGCAGCTCTCGGACAGGAACCAATTCACCCCTCCACTTT. It codes for CASSSRTGTNSPLHF.

The V gene is TRBV4-3, the J gene TRBJ1-2, with D possibly being TRBD1 (5 bases). Germline V gene lookup returns CDR1 LGHNA and CDR2 YSLEER. This CDR3 is 14 amino acids long. Trimming cost V 4 bases and J 5 bases, with 14 bases left between them. The DNA of the CDR3 is TGCGCCAGCAGCCCGACAGACCATTCGTATGGCTACACCTTC. Its protein product is CASSPTDHSYGYTF.

The chain recombines TRBV11-2 with TRBJ2-7; TRBD1 matches 8 bases. V shed 3 bases and J 2 bases; nucleotides not matched to a gene: 9. This CDR3 contains 16 residues. Per germline, CDR1 SGHAT and CDR2 FQNNGV. CDR3 sequence (DNA): TGTGCCAGCAGCTTGATGCGCAGGGGGCGCCCCTACGAGCAGTACTTC. It translates to CASSLMRRGRPYEQYF.

This chain connects TRBV15 to TRBJ2-5; 10 bases fit TRBD2. The V gene's germline CDR1 is LNHNV and CDR2 YYDKDF (reference sequence). The CDR3 is 19 residues long. Losses at the gene ends were 0 bases for V and 7 bases for J; bases not matched to a gene: 17. The CDR3 loop reads CATSRDAGVLLAGSGTQYF. DNA for the CDR3: TGTGCCACCAGCAGAGACGCAGGGGTATTACTAGCGGGATCGGGGACCCAGTACTTC. The complete variable domain, with remaining parts taken from reference TRBV15 and TRBJ2-5, reads DAMVIQNPRYQVTQFGKPVTLSCSQTLNHNVMYWYQQKSSQAPKLLFHYYDKDFNNEADTPDNFQSRRPNTSFCFLDIRSPGLGDTAMYLCATSRDAGVLLAGSGTQYFGPGTRLLVL.

On this clone itself: This specimen includes other DNA sequences encoding the same CDR3. This chain connects TRBV2 to TRBJ1-1; D might be TRBD1 (5 bases). Trimming removed 2 bases from V and 4 bases from J, with 11 bases in between. Germline lookup yields CDR1 SNHLY and CDR2 FYNNEI. The CDR3 loop spans 14 amino acids. CDR3 amino acids: CASSELGVGTEAFF. For the CDR3, the DNA is TGTGCCAGCAGTGAATTGGGGGTAGGCACTGAAGCTTTCTTT. Full variable domain (outside the CDR3, taken from reference TRBV2 and TRBJ1-1): EPEVTQTPSHQVTQMGQEVILRCVPISNHLYFYWYRQILGQKVEFLVSFYNNEISEKSEIFDDQFSVERPDGSNFTLKIRSTKLEDSAMYFCASSELGVGTEAFFGQGTRLTVV.

Details on this clone: Other DNA sequences in the sample encode the same CDR3. The chain combines TRBV30 with TRBJ1-6; the D is unclear. The CDR3 is 11 residues long. Trimming removed 2 bases at V and 7 bases at J, with 3 bases between. The germline CDR1 and CDR2 sequences are GTSNPN and SVGIG (reference sequence). CDR3 bases: TGTGCCTGGAGTATAAATTCACCCCTCCACTTT. It codes for CAWSINSPLHF.

This clone has only one observation. This chain links TRBV6-6 with TRBJ2-5, with 11 bases identical to TRBD1. The CDR3 length is 15 residues. The ends lost 2 bases at V and 2 bases at J; junction bases unmatched: 1. Germline CDR1 MNHNY, CDR2 SVGAGI (reference sequence). The CDR3: CASSYRDRGQETQYF. The DNA of the CDR3 is TGTGCCAGCAGTTACAGGGACAGGGGGCAAGAGACCCAGTACTTC.

Of note for this clone: The same CDR3 can be traced to other DNA sequences in this sample. V usage is TRBV7-2 and J usage is TRBJ2-3; either TRBD1 or TRBD2 may fit D (5 bases each). The CDR3 extends over 13 amino acids. From germline, CDR1 is SGHTA and CDR2 FQGNSA. Trimming shortened V by 3 bases and J by 1 base, and 5 bases separated the two germline ends. The CDR3 region has the DNA TGTGCCAGCAGCTTGGGGGGCACAGATACGCAGTATTTT. Translation gives CASSLGGTDTQYF.

This clone came up once. The rearrangement joins TRBV7-9 to TRBJ2-7, with D unresolved. CDR3 length equals 13 residues. Germline CDR1 and CDR2: SEHNR and FQNEAQ (reference sequence). V dropped 5 bases and J dropped 5 bases, with 13 bases sitting between them. CDR3 DNA: TGTGCCAGCAGCCCCGATAGAATAAACGAGCAGTACTTC. This sequence encodes CASSPDRINEQYF.

This clone was observed a single time. Other DNA sequences in the sample encode the same CDR3. CDR3 region: CASSRQNSPLHF. The CDR3 DNA follows: TGTGCCAGCTCACGACAGAATTCACCCCTCCACTTT. This chain uses TRBV18 with TRBJ1-6; possible D gene TRBD1, 5 bases. CDR1 and CDR2 (germline): KGHSH, LQKENI. Deletions cut 4 bases from V and 7 bases from J, with 5 bases between. The CDR3 extends over 12 amino acids. The full variable domain, its missing parts supplied by reference TRBV18 and TRBJ1-6, is NAGVMQNPRHLVRRRGQEARLRCSPMKGHSHVYWYRQLPEEGLKFMVYLQKENIIDESGMPKERFSAEFPKEGPSILRIQQVVRGDSAAYFCASSRQNSPLHFGNGTRLTVT.

This clone was observed a single time. Other DNA sequences of this sample code for an identical CDR3. The gene calls are TRBV5-1 and TRBJ2-2; D uncertain. Germline CDR1 SGHRS, CDR2 YFSETQ. CDR3 size: 14 residues. Trimming left V 4 bases short and J 2 bases short, with 9 bases between. CDR3 loop: CASSPTANTGELFF. As DNA, the CDR3 is TGCGCCAGCAGCCCGACGGCAAACACCGGGGAGCTGTTTTTT.

The rearrangement links TRBV5-1 to TRBJ1-4; no clear D gene. The V and J ends lost 1 base and 0 bases respectively, with 7 bases between them. Germline V gene data show CDR1 as SGHRS and CDR2 as YFSETQ. There are 15 residues in the CDR3. The CDR3: CASSLLSPTNEKLFF. The DNA for the CDR3 is TGCGCCAGCAGCTTGTTGTCACCAACTAATGAAAAACTGTTTTTT. The whole variable domain, remainder taken from reference TRBV5-1 and TRBJ1-4, is KAGVTQTPRYLIKTRGQQVTLSCSPISGHRSVSWYQQTPGQGLQFLFEYFSETQRNKGNFPGRFSGRQFSNSRSEMNVSTLELGDSALYLCASSLLSPTNEKLFFGSGTQLSVL.

This chain links TRBV6-6 with TRBJ1-2, with unresolved D. V was cut by 5 bases and J by 7 bases, with 14 bases left in between. Germline V gives CDR1 MNHNY, CDR2 SVGAGI (reference sequence). There are 13 residues in the CDR3. In nucleotides, the CDR3 is TGTGCCAGCAGTACCCGGGCCCAGCCTGGCTACACCTTC. Its protein is CASSTRAQPGYTF.

The V call is TRBV28, the J call TRBJ2-5; D gene unclear. Trimming stripped 3 bases from V and 4 bases from J, with 12 bases between. The germline V gene has CDR1 MDHEN and CDR2 SYDVKM. CDR3 size: 14 residues. The CDR3 sequence: CASSFLEERETQYF. CDR3 nucleotides: TGTGCCAGCAGTTTCTTAGAGGAAAGAGAGACCCAGTACTTC. The full variable domain, completed using reference TRBV28 and TRBJ2-5, is DVKVTQSSRYLVKRTGEKVFLECVQDMDHENMFWYRQDPGLGLRLIYFSYDVKMKEKGDIPEGYSVSREKKERFSLILESASTNQTSMYLCASSFLEERETQYFGPGTRLLVL.

V and J are TRBV7-2 and TRBJ2-7; D is possibly TRBD2 (5 bases). The CDR3 consists of 14 residues. The germline V gene encodes CDR1 SGHTA and CDR2 FQGNSA. V was clipped by 1 base and J by 2 bases, with 9 bases between them. CDR3 in DNA: TGTGCCAGCAGCTTAGGGCGGGCTGCCTACGAGCAGTACTTC. Translated: CASSLGRAAYEQYF.

J is TRBJ2-5 and V is TRBV4-1; 7 bases match TRBD1. Trimming took 4 bases from V and 2 from J; bases not matched to a gene: 4. Looked up from germline, CDR1 is MGHRA and CDR2 is YSYEKL. This CDR3 is built from 14 residues. CDR3 coding DNA: TGCGCCAGCAGCCGTCGGGACAGTCAAGAGACCCAGTACTTC. Its protein is CASSRRDSQETQYF.

The rearrangement joins TRBV18 to TRBJ1-1; possible D gene TRBD1, 5 bases. V was pared by 6 bases and J by 1 base, with 15 bases between. The germline CDR1 and CDR2 sequences are KGHSH and LQKENI. This CDR3 comprises 15 residues. The CDR3, as DNA: TGTGCCAGCTCGTCAACAGGAGTTGCGAACACTGAAGCTTTCTTT. This gives the protein CASSSTGVANTEAFF.

The J gene is TRBJ1-1, the V gene TRBV30; D ambiguous. The CDR3 has 12 amino acids. V dropped 1 base and J dropped 6 bases, with 9 bases sitting between them. Germline-derived CDR1 and CDR2 are GTSNPN and SVGIG (reference sequence). CDR3 bases: TGTGCCTGGAGTGAGAGCAGAGCTGAAGCTTTCTTT. Translating it yields CAWSESRAEAFF. The full variable domain, completed using reference TRBV30 and TRBJ1-1, is SQTIHQWPATLVQPVGSPLSLECTVEGTSNPNLYWYRQAAGRGLQLLFYSVGIGQISSEVPQNLSASRPQDRQFILSSKKLLLSDSGFYLCAWSESRAEAFFGQGTRLTVV.

With respect to this clone: Germline is not matched at one junction end, which may reflect a read error. The chain recombines TRBV10-2 with TRBJ2-1, with 7 bases that match TRBD2. Germline CDR1 WSHSY, CDR2 SAAADI. The CDR3 is 12 residues long. The CDR3 sequence: CASSDSPGGLVF. The CDR3 DNA follows: TGCGCCAGCAGTGACAGTCCGGGGGGATTGGTCTTC.

V and J are TRBV6-1 and TRBJ2-2; D gene uncertain. The germline V gene has CDR1 MNHNS and CDR2 SASEGT. V dropped 2 bases and J dropped 6 bases, with 10 bases sitting between them. This CDR3 has 14 residues. The CDR3 here is CASSETTDPGELFF. For the CDR3, the DNA is TGTGCCAGCAGTGAAACGACTGACCCCGGGGAGCTGTTTTTT.

The chain recombines TRBV7-6 with TRBJ2-1, with TRBD1 as a possible D gene (5 bases). Germline V gene sequence: CDR1 SGHVS, CDR2 FNYEAQ. The CDR3 runs to 16 residues. V was shortened by 5 bases and J by 7 bases, with 21 bases between the two germline ends. The CDR3 sequence: CASSRLDASAGNEQFF. The DNA for the CDR3 is TGTGCCAGCAGCAGACTTGACGCGTCCGCAGGGAATGAGCAGTTCTTC. The complete variable domain, with remaining parts taken from reference TRBV7-6 and TRBJ2-1, reads GAGVSQSPRYKVTKRGQDVALRCDPISGHVSLYWYRQALGQGPEFLTYFNYEAQQDKSGLPNDRFSAERPEGSISTLTIQRTEQRDSAMYRCASSRLDASAGNEQFFGPGTRLTVL.

The chain employs TRBV6-1 and TRBJ1-1, with D hard to call. V lost 4 bases and J lost 3, with 15 bases in between. CDR1 and CDR2 (germline): MNHNS, SASEGT. This CDR3 is 15 amino acids long. CDR3 DNA: TGTGCCAGCAGTGTTGGTGGACTGGGTTACACTGAAGCTTTCTTT. Translated: CASSVGGLGYTEAFF.